Presented here are 27 T cell receptor beta chains from one specimen sequenced in a study of CD8 T cells in acute hepatitis C reinfection (dated by TCRdb to about 2021). Study-wide conclusions, independent of this receptor: TRBV04 and TRBV06 gene families were preferentially used in all groups, and this usage was not explained by overrepresentation in the naive pool.

The library came from the immunoSEQ multiplex PCR assay. As stored in TCRdb, this immuneACCESS dataset retains in-frame rearrangements with V and J assigned. A fraction of the clones does not appear; measured against another copy, unresolved V genes explain less than half of the discrepancy, and the remainder lacks a known reason. The sample table records around 3,900 clones; 40% to 50% of these occur just once. Together, the top ten hold 8.7% of the sample. The time point label of this sample denotes: acute HCV infection, within 168 days of estimated infection date. The HCV-specific TCR repertoires were analyzed directly ex vivo, and the sequenced cells were not first expanded in vitro. Here the sequenced sample was HCV NS3-1073 tetramer-sorted CD8+ T cells from PBMCs, taken during acute infection. Per the publication, the cell subset or site label means: FACS-sorted NS3-1073 tetramer+ CD8+ T cells. The origin of the receptors is a man aged 25-40 years with chronic hepatitis C.

The chain employs TRBV4-2 and TRBJ1-2, with D possibly being TRBD1 (5 bases). CDR3 size: 18 residues. V gave up 5 bases and J gave up 3 bases, with 25 bases separating them. Germline CDR1 LGHNA, CDR2 YNFKEQ. The CDR3 DNA follows: TGTGCCAGCAGCTTGGATTTTAGGGTCGGCAGGGCGGACTATGGCTACACCTTC. Translated: CASSLDFRVGRADYGYTF.

Regarding this clone: A far larger clone differs by one base, so this is likely a read error. The rearrangement uses TRBV9 and TRBJ2-2; D tentatively reads TRBD1 or TRBD2 (5 bases each). V was clipped by 4 bases and J by 0 bases, with 16 bases between them. Germline V CDR1 and CDR2: SGDLS, YYNGEE. This CDR3 comprises 17 residues. The CDR3 spells CASSQEPGAPNTGELFF. In nucleotides, the CDR3 is TGTGCCAGCAGCCAAGAACCCGGGGCTCCGAACACCGGGGAGCTGTTTTTT.

The J gene is TRBJ2-2, the V gene TRBV4-2, with D perhaps matching TRBD1 (6 bases). Germline V CDR1 and CDR2: LGHNA, YNFKEQ. This CDR3 is built from 16 residues. Trimming removed 0 bases at V and 3 bases at J, with 11 bases between. As DNA, the CDR3 is TGTGCCAGCAGCCAAGAGACAGGTCCTTACACCGGGGAGCTGTTTTTT. Its translation: CASSQETGPYTGELFF.

In DNA form, the CDR3 reads TGTGCCAGCAGCCGGGACTTGCCACCCTACGAGCAGTACTTC. It encodes CASSRDLPPYEQYF. The rearrangement joins TRBV6-5 to TRBJ2-7, with D possibly being TRBD2 (6 bases). The CDR3 runs to 14 residues. Deletions cut 6 bases from V and 2 bases from J, with 14 bases between. Germline CDR1 and CDR2: MNHEY and SVGAGI.

In its sample, this clone ranks as medium-sized. The chain couples TRBV6-1 to TRBJ2-1; no clear D gene. Trimming took 2 bases from V and 3 from J, leaving 11 bases between them. CDR1 MNHNS and CDR2 SASEGT come from the germline V gene. The CDR3 is made up of 15 amino acids. The CDR3 region is CASSETVGGYNEQFF. CDR3 sequence (DNA): TGTGCCAGCAGTGAAACGGTGGGTGGCTACAATGAGCAGTTCTTC.

Of note for this clone: Being one base from a much bigger clone, this may be a read error. Other DNA sequences within the sample encode an identical CDR3. The CDR3 protein is CASSQEKNTEAFF. CDR3 nucleotide sequence: TGCGCCAGCAGCCAAGAAAAGAACACTGAAGCTTTCTTT. This chain connects TRBV4-1 to TRBJ1-1; unclear D gene. In germline, CDR1 is MGHRA, CDR2 YSYEKL. This CDR3 contains 13 residues. The V end was cut by 0 bases, the J end by 1 base, with 3 bases between.

By sample fraction, this clone is medium-sized (0.01 to 0.1%). V and J are TRBV6-1 and TRBJ2-5; TRBD2 aligns across 7 bases. CDR1 is MNHNS, CDR2 SASEGT, per germline. The CDR3 is made up of 22 amino acids. J gave up 1 base and V 1 base, and 24 bases lay outside the gene matches. The CDR3, as DNA: TGTGCCAGCAGTGAAGAGAGTGGTGGAGTATTCTCGCGGGAGTGGGCCCAAGAGACCCAGTACTTC. This encodes CASSEESGGVFSREWAQETQYF.

Comments on this clone: Other DNA sequences within the sample encode an identical CDR3. This chain uses TRBV7-2 with TRBJ1-1, with D unresolved. The V gene's germline CDR1 is SGHTA and CDR2 FQGNSA. The V gene lost 5 bases and the J gene lost 4 bases, with 11 bases spanning the gap. The length of the CDR3 is 13 residues. The CDR3 bases are TGTGCCAGCAGCCAAGAATTGGGCACTGAAGCTTTCTTT. Encoded protein: CASSQELGTEAFF. Full variable domain (rest looked up from reference TRBV7-2 and TRBJ1-1): GAGVSQSPSNKVTEKGKDVELRCDPISGHTALYWYRQSLGQGLEFLIYFQGNSAPDKSGLPSDRFSAERTGGSVSTLTIQRTQQEDSAVYLCASSQELGTEAFFGQGTRLTVV.

This rearrangement joins TRBV6-1 to TRBJ2-2; D gene unclear. This CDR3 is 17 amino acids long. V dropped 1 base and J dropped 6 bases, with 18 bases sitting between them. From germline, CDR1 is MNHNS and CDR2 SASEGT. The CDR3 loop reads CASSEEIGSGSPGELFF. CDR3 nucleotide sequence: TGTGCCAGCAGTGAAGAGATTGGCAGTGGGTCCCCCGGGGAGCTGTTTTTT.

This clone came up a few times. The V and J genes are TRBV2 and TRBJ1-1; the match to TRBD1 covers 10 bases. Trimming at V came to 0 bases and at J to 3 bases, leaving 10 bases not matched to a gene. Looked up from germline, CDR1 is SNHLY and CDR2 is FYNNEI. The length of the CDR3 is 18 residues. This CDR3 reads CASSEAAVRDRGHTEAFF. In nucleotides, the CDR3 is TGTGCCAGCAGTGAAGCGGCCGTAAGGGACAGGGGACACACTGAAGCTTTCTTT.

By share, this clone ranks as medium-sized. The V gene is TRBV4-3, the J gene TRBJ2-1; 10 bases are a match to TRBD2. The CDR3 consists of 17 residues. Unmatched junction bases numbered 10, after V lost 0 bases and J lost 8 bases. Germline V gene lookup returns CDR1 LGHNA and CDR2 YSLEER. This CDR3 reads CASSQETAAGGGDEQFF. CDR3 DNA: TGCGCCAGCAGCCAAGAGACGGCAGCGGGGGGGGGTGATGAGCAGTTCTTC.

The chain links TRBV27 to TRBJ2-1; the match to TRBD2 covers 11 bases. This CDR3 is 15 amino acids long. V gave up 3 bases and J gave up 7 bases; unmatched junction bases: 5. CDR1 MNHEY and CDR2 SMNVEV come from the germline V gene (reference sequence). CDR3 loop: CASSFEVAGGNEQFF. CDR3 nucleotides: TGTGCCAGCAGTTTTGAAGTAGCGGGAGGGAATGAGCAGTTCTTC.

This chain joins TRBV7-7 and TRBJ2-2, with D possibly TRBD2 on 5 matching bases. This CDR3 contains 16 residues. V lost 6 bases to trimming and J lost 4 bases, with 18 bases between them. Germline CDR1 and CDR2: SSHAT and FNYEAQ (reference sequence). This CDR3 reads CASSEGGLLGTGELFF. DNA of the CDR3: TGTGCCAGCAGTGAGGGCGGGCTACTGGGCACCGGGGAGCTGTTTTTT. The variable domain in full, completed from reference TRBV7-7 and TRBJ2-2, reads GAGVSQSPRYKVTKRGQDVTLRCDPISSHATLYWYQQALGQGPEFLTYFNYEAQPDKSGLPSDRFSAERPEGSISTLTIQRTEQRDSAMYRCASSEGGLLGTGELFFGEGSRLTVL.

The rearrangement uses TRBV15 and TRBJ2-1; D ambiguous. CDR3 length: 13 residues. Germline values: CDR1 LNHNV, CDR2 YYDKDF (reference sequence). Trimming shortened V by 11 bases and J by 1 base, and 12 bases separated the two germline ends. In DNA form, the CDR3 reads TGTGCCCACTCCTGGGGTTCCTACAATGAGCAGTTCTTC. It yields the protein CAHSWGSYNEQFF.

Note on this clone: The same CDR3 also results from other DNA sequences found in this sample. V gene TRBV4-2 combines with J gene TRBJ2-7, with 7 positions matching TRBD2. This CDR3 is 16 amino acids long. Germline loops: CDR1 LGHNA, CDR2 YNFKEQ. Trimming cost V 0 bases and J 2 bases; bases outside gene matches: 7. The CDR3 region is CASSQEASGAPYEQYF. The CDR3 DNA sequence: TGTGCCAGCAGCCAAGAAGCTAGCGGAGCCCCCTACGAGCAGTACTTC.

By share of the sample, this clone is medium-sized. The chain is built from TRBV19 and TRBJ1-2, with a weak D call TRBD1 (6 bases). The V end was cut by 3 bases, the J end by 4 bases, with 15 bases between. CDR3 length: 15 residues. Germline V CDR1 and CDR2: LNHDA, SQIVND (reference sequence). DNA of the CDR3: TGTGCCAGTAGTATTTCGGCCCAGGGGATCTATGGCTACACCTTC. Translating it yields CASSISAQGIYGYTF.

The rearrangement uses TRBV2 and TRBJ2-1; D is undetermined. This CDR3 contains 14 residues. Germline V gene data show CDR1 as SNHLY and CDR2 as FYNNEI. Trimming cost V 6 bases and J 7 bases, with 16 bases left between them. Written as DNA, the CDR3 is TGTGCCAGCAGCTTAGTGGTCCCTAAAAATGAGCAGTTCTTC. It codes for CASSLVVPKNEQFF.

The V call is TRBV2, the J call TRBJ2-1; 11 positions match TRBD2. Germline V gene lookup returns CDR1 SNHLY and CDR2 FYNNEI. J lost 2 bases, V lost 1 base, and 4 bases had no gene match. This CDR3 has 17 residues. This chain's CDR3 is CASSEVDSGRAYNEQFF. The CDR3, as DNA: TGTGCCAGCAGTGAAGTGGATAGCGGGAGGGCCTACAATGAGCAGTTCTTC.

V usage is TRBV4-2 and J usage is TRBJ2-7; 7 bases agree with TRBD2. CDR3 length: 16 residues. Germline V gene sequence: CDR1 LGHNA, CDR2 YNFKEQ. The J segment lost 0 bases and the V segment lost 0 bases, leaving 5 bases of the junction unmatched. CDR3 sequence reads: CASSQELGGSSYEQYF. Here the CDR3 DNA reads TGTGCCAGCAGCCAAGAGTTGGGGGGGAGCTCCTACGAGCAGTACTTC.

This chain links TRBV19 with TRBJ2-1; 11 bases are a match to TRBD2. Germline loops: CDR1 LNHDA, CDR2 SQIVND (reference sequence). This CDR3 contains 13 residues. The trim removed 7 bases at V and 5 bases at J, leaving 1 base unmatched. CDR3 coding DNA: TGTGCCAGTAAACTAGCGGGGGACAATGAGCAGTTCTTC. As protein: CASKLAGDNEQFF.

By share of the sample, this clone is medium-sized. The J gene is TRBJ2-2, the V gene TRBV4-2, with no clear D. V lost 0 bases and J lost 1, with 9 bases in between. There are 16 residues in the CDR3. The germline V gene has CDR1 LGHNA and CDR2 YNFKEQ. The CDR3 DNA reads TGTGCCAGCAGCCAAGAAATGAGTAGGAACACCGGGGAGCTGTTTTTT. The encoded protein is CASSQEMSRNTGELFF.

By its share, this clone is medium-sized. The chain combines TRBV12-5 with TRBJ2-5, with D perhaps matching TRBD2 (7 bases). The CDR3 runs 17 residues. Germline values: CDR1 LGHNT, CDR2 FRNRAP. Trimming cost V 2 bases and J 0 bases, with 16 bases left between them. DNA of the CDR3: TGTGCTAGTGGTTTGTTCGCGGGGGCTGGGTACCAAGAGACCCAGTACTTC. It is translated as CASGLFAGAGYQETQYF.

The V and J genes are TRBV4-2 and TRBJ1-1; D is possibly TRBD1 (6 bases). This CDR3 is 13 amino acids long. Germline CDR1 LGHNA, CDR2 YNFKEQ. Trimming left V 0 bases short and J 6 bases short, with 8 bases between. In DNA, the CDR3 is TGTGCCAGCAGCCAAGAACAGGGATCTGAAGCTTTCTTT. It is translated as CASSQEQGSEAFF.

This chain joins TRBV5-5 and TRBJ2-7, with TRBD2 matching over 8 bases. The CDR3 is 15 residues long. Germline CDR1 is SGHKS and CDR2 is YYEKEE (reference sequence). V lost 4 bases and J lost 5; bases outside the gene matches: 11. CDR3 coding DNA: TGTGCCAGCAGCCAAGAGGTCGCGGGAGGCAACGAGCAGTACTTC. This encodes CASSQEVAGGNEQYF. Drawing the rest from reference TRBV5-5 and TRBJ2-7, the complete variable domain is DAGVTQSPTHLIKTRGQQVTLRCSPISGHKSVSWYQQVLGQGPQFIFQYYEKEERGRGNFPDRFSARQFPNYSSELNVNALLLGDSALYLCASSQEVAGGNEQYFGPGTRLTVT.

The rearrangement joins TRBV30 to TRBJ2-2; TRBD1 aligns across 10 bases. Losses at the gene ends were 2 bases for V and 0 bases for J; bases not matched to a gene: 9. The CDR3 extends over 18 amino acids. Germline V CDR1 and CDR2: GTSNPN, SVGIG (reference sequence). The CDR3: CAWSLYLGTGANTGELFF. The CDR3 nucleotides are TGTGCCTGGAGTCTCTACCTAGGGACAGGGGCGAACACCGGGGAGCTGTTTTTT.

The chain has TRBV4-1 and TRBJ2-7; either TRBD1 or TRBD2 may supply D (5 bases each). The germline V gene encodes CDR1 MGHRA and CDR2 YSYEKL. V was shortened by 0 bases and J by 6 bases, with 9 bases between the two germline ends. The CDR3 spans 13 residues. The CDR3 DNA sequence: TGCGCCAGCAGCCAAGAGGCAGGGAGCGAGCAGTACTTC. Its translation is CASSQEAGSEQYF.

The chain joins TRBV4-2 to TRBJ2-7; tentative D call: TRBD1 (7 bases). Trimming took 0 bases from V and 6 from J, leaving 15 bases between them. The length of the CDR3 is 15 residues. Germline CDR1 LGHNA, CDR2 YNFKEQ. The DNA for the CDR3 is TGTGCCAGCAGCCAAGAAACAGGGGACTGGGGCGAGCAGTACTTC. This translates into CASSQETGDWGEQYF.